Below, 20 T cell receptor beta chains from the same sample are listed, as sequenced in a study of blood T cell repertoires in COVID-19 (dated by TCRdb to 2020 to 2022). The library was obtained by the immunoSEQ multiplex PCR assay. Held by TCRdb, this immuneACCESS table contains in-frame sequences only and omits some clones. Under half of the omission traces to an unresolved V gene where checked; the cause of the rest is unknown. In this sample the table shows around 400,000 clones, around 87% of which occur a single time. Together, the top ten hold about 2.3% of the sample. The sequenced material came from peripheral blood. The receptors originated from a woman aged 55 to 70 with COVID-19, enrolled during active disease.

The chain recombines TRBV5-1 with TRBJ1-1; 8 bases agree with TRBD1. Germline trimming cut 0 bases from V and 7 bases from J; bases unmatched to any gene: 8. This CDR3 spans 15 amino acids. Germline-derived CDR1 and CDR2 are SGHRS and YFSETQ. CDR3 DNA sequence: TGCGCCAGCAGCTTGGTTGGACAGGGTAAGGGTGAAGCTTTCTTT. As protein: CASSLVGQGKGEAFF.

This chain connects TRBV5-5 to TRBJ2-3; tentative D call: TRBD1 (6 bases). Trimming shortened V by 2 bases and J by 2 bases, and 12 bases separated the two germline ends. Germline CDR1 is SGHKS and CDR2 is YYEKEE (reference sequence). This CDR3 comprises 15 residues. The CDR3 reads CASSFPRGTTDTQYF. CDR3 DNA sequence: TGTGCCAGCAGCTTTCCGAGGGGGACCACAGATACGCAGTATTTT. The full variable domain, in which reference TRBV5-5 and TRBJ2-3 provide the parts outside the CDR3, is DAGVTQSPTHLIKTRGQQVTLRCSPISGHKSVSWYQQVLGQGPQFIFQYYEKEERGRGNFPDRFSARQFPNYSSELNVNALLLGDSALYLCASSFPRGTTDTQYFGPGTRLTVL.

The rearrangement links TRBV28 to TRBJ1-3; TRBD1 aligns across 7 bases. The V gene's germline CDR1 is MDHEN and CDR2 SYDVKM. With 7 bases clipped from V and 0 bases from J, the junction kept 6 bases outside the gene matches. CDR3 length: 15 residues. This CDR3 is CASIRTGRSGNTIYF. The CDR3 region has the DNA TGTGCCAGCATCCGGACAGGACGCTCTGGAAACACCATATATTTT.

The gene calls are TRBV2 and TRBJ1-2, with D perhaps matching TRBD1 (5 bases). Trimming took off 7 bases at V and 7 bases at J, with 28 bases between the two ends. The CDR3 is made up of 17 amino acids. Germline V gene data show CDR1 as SNHLY and CDR2 as FYNNEI. The CDR3 is CASMGWGRGTGHPGYTF. CDR3 DNA sequence: TGTGCCAGCATGGGTTGGGGCCGCGGTACGGGTCACCCTGGCTACACCTTC.

Of note for this clone: Distinct nucleotide sequences in the sample also encode this CDR3. This chain joins TRBV2 and TRBJ1-5; D may be TRBD1 (5 bases). Trimming left V 4 bases short and J 0 bases short, with 7 bases between. CDR3 size: 14 residues. The germline gives CDR1 SNHLY, CDR2 FYNNEI. The DNA of the CDR3 is TGTGCCAGCAGTGTGCAGGGTAGCAATCAGCCCCAGCATTTT. Its translation: CASSVQGSNQPQHF. The variable domain in full, completed from reference TRBV2 and TRBJ1-5, reads EPEVTQTPSHQVTQMGQEVILRCVPISNHLYFYWYRQILGQKVEFLVSFYNNEISEKSEIFDDQFSVERPDGSNFTLKIRSTKLEDSAMYFCASSVQGSNQPQHFGDGTRLSIL.

The genes are TRBV7-3 and TRBJ2-1, with 7 bases fitting TRBD1. The CDR3 extends over 13 amino acids. Trimming at V came to 4 bases and at J to 8 bases, leaving 5 bases not matched to a gene. The germline CDR1 and CDR2 sequences are SGHTA and FQGTGA. The CDR3 DNA sequence: TGTGCCAGCAGCTCATACACAGGGGATGAGCAGTTCTTC. This gives the protein CASSSYTGDEQFF.

The chain combines TRBV7-9 with TRBJ1-1; D is unclear. Germline assignment: CDR1 SEHNR and CDR2 FQNEAQ (reference sequence). The CDR3 extends over 12 amino acids. V dropped 5 bases and J dropped 1 base, with 5 bases sitting between them. The CDR3 loop is CASSIRNTEAFF. CDR3 coding DNA: TGTGCCAGCAGCATCCGGAACACTGAAGCTTTCTTT.

The V and J genes are TRBV19 and TRBJ1-1; possibly TRBD1 for D (6 bases). The germline gives CDR1 LNHDA, CDR2 SQIVND (reference sequence). The V end lost 9 bases, the J end lost 4 bases, and 12 bases lay between the germline ends. The CDR3 runs to 12 residues. CDR3 in DNA: TGTGCCAGCAGGGGCGGAGGCACTGAAGCTTTCTTT. Translated, it gives CASRGGGTEAFF.

The chain uses TRBV28 and TRBJ2-5; perhaps TRBD1 as D (7 bases). Germline CDR1 reads MDHEN; CDR2 reads SYDVKM. The V end was cut by 6 bases, the J end by 1 base, with 21 bases between. This CDR3 has 17 residues. CDR3 DNA: TGTGCCAGCAGCCTGGAGGGGGCTCGAAGGGGCCAAGAGACCCAGTACTTC. Translated: CASSLEGARRGQETQYF.

V gene TRBV27 combines with J gene TRBJ1-1; D is possibly TRBD1 (6 bases). The CDR3 is 13 amino acids. Germline assignment: CDR1 MNHEY and CDR2 SMNVEV (reference sequence). V was cut by 6 bases and J by 0 bases, with 8 bases left in between. In DNA form, the CDR3 reads TGTGCCAGCAGCCCAGGGGTGAACACTGAAGCTTTCTTT. Translated: CASSPGVNTEAFF.

The V and J genes are TRBV11-2 and TRBJ1-6, with D perhaps TRBD1 (6 bases). The germline V gene encodes CDR1 SGHAT and CDR2 FQNNGV. The CDR3 consists of 15 residues. The V end was cut by 3 bases, the J end by 4 bases, with 10 bases between. The CDR3 DNA reads as TGTGCCAGCAGCTTTGGACAGACTTATAATTCACCCCTCCACTTT. This gives the protein CASSFGQTYNSPLHF.

This chain uses TRBV30 with TRBJ1-5; 7 bases align to TRBD1. Germline assignment: CDR1 GTSNPN and CDR2 SVGIG (reference sequence). V trimming: 4 bases; J trimming: 5 bases; junction bases outside the gene matches: 8. This CDR3 has 14 amino acids. In DNA, the CDR3 is TGTGCCTGGACTTTGCGGGACAGATATCAGCCCCAGCATTTT. Translated, it gives CAWTLRDRYQPQHF.

This clone was counted only a few times. The V gene is TRBV10-1, the J gene TRBJ2-7, with 10 bases fitting TRBD2. V trimming: 3 bases; J trimming: 6 bases; junction bases outside the gene matches: 8. The CDR3 covers 15 residues. Germline V CDR1 and CDR2: WNHNN, SYGVQD (reference sequence). The CDR3 sequence is CASSDVAGGLREQYF. CDR3 nucleotide sequence: TGCGCCAGCAGTGATGTAGCGGGGGGCCTCCGCGAGCAGTACTTC.

This clone was picked up a small number of times. This chain joins TRBV10-3 and TRBJ2-6, with a tentative D call TRBD2 (5 bases). The CDR3 has 16 residues. Germline CDR1 ENHRY, CDR2 SYGVKD. The germline V and J ends were trimmed by 6 bases and 0 bases, with 12 bases remaining between them. As DNA, the CDR3 is TGTGCCATCAGCGGGAATTTGGTCTCTGGGGCCAACGTCCTGACTTTC. The encoded protein is CAISGNLVSGANVLTF.

The chain is built from TRBV5-1 and TRBJ1-2, with 7 bases matching TRBD1. J gave up 6 bases and V 2 bases, and 7 bases lay outside the gene matches. This CDR3 is 14 amino acids long. CDR1 is SGHRS, CDR2 YFSETQ, per germline. The CDR3 reads CASSFIGGHDGYTF. The CDR3 nucleotides read TGCGCCAGCAGCTTTATAGGGGGCCATGATGGCTACACCTTC.

V and J are TRBV3-1 (or the pseudogene TRBV3-2) and TRBJ2-4; 10 positions match TRBD2. CDR3 length: 17 amino acids. The J segment lost 4 bases and the V segment lost 0 bases, leaving 6 bases of the junction unmatched. Germline lookup yields CDR1 LGHDT and CDR2 YNNKEL (reference sequence). CDR3 bases: TGTGCCAGCAGCCAAGACAAGCGGGGGGGCGGGAAAAACATTCAGTACTTC. This sequence encodes CASSQDKRGGGKNIQYF.

The V gene is TRBV2, the J gene TRBJ1-6; D unresolved. CDR1 and CDR2 from the germline V gene are SNHLY and FYNNEI. This CDR3 has 13 amino acids. V was shortened by 10 bases and J by 6 bases, with 13 bases between the two germline ends. In DNA form, the CDR3 reads TGTGCCATCAACAGAGAGGGTAATTCACCCCTCCACTTT. It is translated as CAINREGNSPLHF.

In its sample, this clone was seen once. The rearrangement uses TRBV9 and TRBJ2-3; D unclear. Trimming removed 4 bases from V and 0 bases from J, with 6 bases in between. This CDR3 contains 13 residues. Germline values: CDR1 SGDLS, CDR2 YYNGEE. In nucleotides, the CDR3 is TGTGCCAGCAGCTACAGTAGCACAGATACGCAGTATTTT. As protein: CASSYSSTDTQYF. The whole variable domain, filled in from reference TRBV9 and TRBJ2-3, reads DSGVTQTPKHLITATGQRVTLRCSPRSGDLSVYWYQQSLDQGLQFLIQYYNGEERAKGNILERFSAQQFPDLHSELNLSSLELGDSALYFCASSYSSTDTQYFGPGTRLTVL.

The chain couples TRBV18 to TRBJ1-2; 10 nucleotides match TRBD1. V trimming: 3 bases; J trimming: 2 bases; junction bases outside the gene matches: 6. There are 16 residues in the CDR3. The germline V gene has CDR1 KGHSH and CDR2 LQKENI. The CDR3 spells CASSPGTGVSNYGYTF. Here the CDR3 DNA reads TGTGCCAGCTCACCCGGGACAGGGGTTTCAAACTATGGCTACACCTTC.

The rearrangement uses TRBV5-1 and TRBJ2-1, with D perhaps TRBD2 (7 bases). CDR3 length: 11 amino acids. Trimming left V 5 bases short and J 13 bases short, with 13 bases between. Germline V gives CDR1 SGHRS, CDR2 YFSETQ. The CDR3 here is CASRGGANQFF. The CDR3 DNA is TGCGCCAGCAGAGGGGGGGCCAATCAGTTCTTC.